The present T cell receptor (beta chain) was sequenced within a study of OX40 agonist ivuxolimab in advanced cancers. The overall study: A diagnosis of hepatocellular carcinoma, melanoma, renal cell or head and neck cancer was present in dose-escalation patients. Partial responses were seen in three patients, one with hepatocellular carcinoma and two with cutaneous melanoma.

Study-level findings and limits: At 0.1 to 3.0 mg/kg, CD4+ and CD8+ blood T cells expanded clonally by week 6. On average, CD8+ T cells showed a greater number of expanded clones than CD4+.

TCRdb's copy holds only in-frame clones and misses some; the assay was immunoSEQ multiplex PCR. Of over 20,000 clones detected, about four fifths appear once; the ten largest clones hold under 40%. This clone showed up just a few times. Antigen specificity is unknown. The input for sequencing was CD4+ or CD8+ T cells sorted from blood, taken in a trial of the OX40 agonist ivuxolimab. This receptor was obtained from an adult with an advanced solid tumor such as melanoma, head and neck, liver or kidney cancer.

CDR3: CASSSTKHEGLYEQYF. The CDR3, as DNA: TGTGCCAGCAGCTCGACTAAACACGAGGGTTTATACGAGCAGTACTTC. J is TRBJ2-7 and V is TRBV5-6, with D possibly TRBD2 on 5 matching bases. The ends were cut back, 3 bases at V and 4 bases at J, with 20 bases in the middle. The CDR3 totals 16 residues. Germline V lookup: CDR1 SGHDT, CDR2 YYEEEE. Filled out from reference TRBV5-6 and TRBJ2-7, the complete variable domain reads DAGVTQSPTHLIKTRGQQVTLRCSPKSGHDTVSWYQQALGQGPQFIFQYYEEEERQRGNFPDRFSGHQFPNYSSELNVNALLLGDSALYLCASSSTKHEGLYEQYFGPGTRLTVT.